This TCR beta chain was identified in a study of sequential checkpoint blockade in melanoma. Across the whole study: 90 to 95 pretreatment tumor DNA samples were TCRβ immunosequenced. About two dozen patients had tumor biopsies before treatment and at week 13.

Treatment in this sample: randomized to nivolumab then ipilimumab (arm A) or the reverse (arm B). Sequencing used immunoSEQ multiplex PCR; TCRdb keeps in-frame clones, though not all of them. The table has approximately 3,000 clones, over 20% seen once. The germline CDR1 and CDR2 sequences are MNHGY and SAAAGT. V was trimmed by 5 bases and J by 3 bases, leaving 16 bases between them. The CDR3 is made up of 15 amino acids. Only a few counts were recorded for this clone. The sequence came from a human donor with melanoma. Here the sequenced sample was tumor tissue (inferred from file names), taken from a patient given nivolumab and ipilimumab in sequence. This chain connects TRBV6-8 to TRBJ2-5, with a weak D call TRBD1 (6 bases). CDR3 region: CASSVAQGREETQYF. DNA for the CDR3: TGTGCCAGCAGTGTCGCCCAGGGGCGCGAAGAGACCCAGTACTTC.